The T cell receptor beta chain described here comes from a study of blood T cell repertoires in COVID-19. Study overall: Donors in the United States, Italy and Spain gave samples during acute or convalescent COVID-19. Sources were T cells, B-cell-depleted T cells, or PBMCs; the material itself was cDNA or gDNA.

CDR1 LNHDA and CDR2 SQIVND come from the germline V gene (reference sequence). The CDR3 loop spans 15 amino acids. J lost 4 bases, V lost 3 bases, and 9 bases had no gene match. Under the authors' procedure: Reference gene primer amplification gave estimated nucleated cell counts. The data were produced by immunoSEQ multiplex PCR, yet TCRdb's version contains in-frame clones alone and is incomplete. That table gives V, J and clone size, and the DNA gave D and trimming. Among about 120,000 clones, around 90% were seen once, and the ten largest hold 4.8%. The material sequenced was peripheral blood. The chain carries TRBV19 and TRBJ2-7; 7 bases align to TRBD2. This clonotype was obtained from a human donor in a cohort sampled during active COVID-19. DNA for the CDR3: TGTGCCAGTAGTATCCGGGGGGTTGGGGCTTACGAGCAGTACTTC. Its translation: CASSIRGVGAYEQYF.